This T cell receptor beta chain was captured by sequencing in a study of T cells after posttransplantation cyclophosphamide. CDR3 length: 13 amino acids. TCRdb's copy holds only in-frame clones and misses some; the assay was immunoSEQ multiplex PCR. The sample contains roughly 30,000 clones, roughly nine tenths of which appear only once. Cells defined as naive were viable CD3+CD4+ or CD3+CD8+ and CCR7+CD45RA+CD45RO-CD95-CD27+CD28+. Peripheral blood was collected from the related graft donor on the marrow donation day. Study-level findings and limits: After PTCy, TRB diversity resembled that of CNI/methotrexate controls.

To note about this clone: The antigen is not known.

The clonotype originates from a man aged 25 to 40 in good health and a related stem cell transplant donor. Sequenced: naive CD4+ T cells sorted from blood. The chain links TRBV21-1 to TRBJ1-2. TRBV21-1 is tagged as a pseudogene. Written as DNA, the CDR3 is TGTGCCAGCAGCAAAAGAGATTTGGATGGCTACACCTTC. Translation: CASSKRDLDGYTF.